The TCR beta chain under discussion was sequenced for a study of metastatic and nonmetastatic thyroid tumors. Overall study: Malignant thyroid and benign thyroid patients provided blood and tumor or nodule tissue whose repertoires were compared.

This clone was counted many times. The antigen is undetermined. J lost 3 bases, V lost 1 base, and 6 bases had no gene match. Germline V lookup: CDR1 SGHAT, CDR2 FQNNGV. CDR3 length: 16 residues. Study-level points and caveats: Patients with malignant thyroid tumors reportedly had significantly higher TCR beta diversity than those with benign nodules, in blood and tumor.

Under the authors' procedure: For papillary thyroid cancer, a distant-metastasis classifier was constructed from CDR3 differences observed across clinicopathological groups. TCRdb reassembled clones from the PCR reads with MiXCR. What appears here as the V and J calls and clone size reflects TCRdb's work, not the paper's. The table lists approximately 84,000 clones, 14% to 15% of them singletons. Patients were all untreated before their thyroid surgery. The sample taken for sequencing was blood. The gene calls are TRBV11-2 and TRBJ1-1; TRBD1 aligns across 9 bases. The sequence was obtained from a female donor with papillary thyroid cancer or a benign thyroid nodule (not recorded which). Some clones in this sample may be carry-over from other donors' samples. The CDR3 sequence: CASSLGRTGAYTEAFF. As DNA, the CDR3 is TGTGCCAGCAGCTTAGGTAGGACAGGGGCTTACACTGAAGCTTTCTTT.